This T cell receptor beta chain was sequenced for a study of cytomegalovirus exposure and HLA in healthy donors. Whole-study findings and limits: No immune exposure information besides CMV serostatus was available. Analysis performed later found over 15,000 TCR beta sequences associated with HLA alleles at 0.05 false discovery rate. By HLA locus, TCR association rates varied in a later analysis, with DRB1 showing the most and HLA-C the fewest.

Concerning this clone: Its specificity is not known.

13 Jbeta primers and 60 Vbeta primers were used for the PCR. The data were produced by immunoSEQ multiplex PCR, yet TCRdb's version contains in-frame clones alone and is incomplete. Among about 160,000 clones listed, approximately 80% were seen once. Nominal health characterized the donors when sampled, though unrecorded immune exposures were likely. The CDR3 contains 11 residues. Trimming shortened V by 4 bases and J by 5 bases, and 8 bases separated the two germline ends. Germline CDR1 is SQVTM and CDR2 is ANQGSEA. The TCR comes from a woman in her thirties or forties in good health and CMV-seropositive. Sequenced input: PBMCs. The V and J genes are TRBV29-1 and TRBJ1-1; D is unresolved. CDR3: CSVVQDTEAFF. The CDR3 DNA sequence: TGCAGCGTTGTCCAGGATACTGAAGCTTTCTTT.